This T cell receptor beta chain was found in a study of breast tumors, draining lymph nodes, adjacent tissues. Breast cancer patients provided tissue from their axillary draining lymph nodes. Germline lookup yields CDR1 SNHLY and CDR2 FYNNEI. The CDR3 extends over 13 amino acids. J gave up 1 base and V 8 bases, and 2 bases lay outside the gene matches. MiXCR was run by TCRdb on the multiplex PCR reads, yielding one entry per CDR3 protein. The table includes 200,000 to 250,000 distinct CDR3 sequences, 30% to 35% detected once. The receptor was isolated from a female donor with breast cancer. Some clones in this sample may be carry-over from other donors' samples. The sample was axillary lymph node tissue. V is TRBV2 and J is TRBJ1-5; TRBD1 matches 7 bases. The CDR3 loop reads CASQGESNQPQHF. In DNA form, the CDR3 reads TGTGCCAGCCAGGGGGAGAGCAATCAGCCCCAGCATTTT.